The clone carrying this T cell receptor (beta chain) was counted a few times. Its antigen is unknown. Germline CDR1 is ENHRY and CDR2 is SYGVKD. This CDR3 is 15 amino acids long. Trimming at V came to 8 bases and at J to 3 bases, leaving 4 bases not matched to a gene. This record comes from a study of T-cell reconstitution after alpha-beta-depleted transplantation in children. Study-level results: Roughly two months post-transplant, alpha-beta T cells reportedly originated from several hundred graft clones that had expanded. T cells produced anew were the main source of T-cell counts and diversity one year after transplant. It was surviving recipient T cells and thymic progenitors that gave some patients high TCRbeta diversity at day 60.

The authors prepared the TCRbeta library with unique molecular identifiers. TCRdb re-called the PCR reads with MiXCR, one entry per CDR3 protein. The data contain a few hundred thousand distinct CDR3 sequences, around 15% of them singletons. Source: PBMCs, mostly from graft donor cells, taken 360 days after TCRalphabeta/CD19-depleted stem cell transplant. This receptor was obtained from a boy under three years old who had a stem cell transplant for Wiskott-Aldrich syndrome, so the T cells may come from the graft donor. The rearrangement uses TRBV10-3 and TRBJ2-3, with TRBD2 identical over 14 bases. CDR3 amino acids: CAISTSGRETDTQYF. The CDR3 nucleotides are TGTGCCATCTCGACTAGCGGGAGGGAAACAGATACGCAGTATTTT.